The 8 T cell receptor beta chains below come from one sample, sequenced in a study of T cell responses to AZD1222 COVID-19 vaccine. The protocol was immunoSEQ multiplex PCR, while the TCRdb copy is restricted to in-frame clones and leaves out a portion. Among 150,000 to 200,000 clones listed, 94% were seen once. The sequencing here drew on peripheral blood, taken on day 0 of AZD1222 vaccination. Source of these receptors: an adult in good health.

This chain connects TRBV5-4 to TRBJ2-7; the match to TRBD1 covers 9 bases. Germline V gene lookup returns CDR1 SGHNT and CDR2 YYREEE (reference sequence). V was pared by 5 bases and J by 6 bases, with 6 bases of the junction left unmatched. The CDR3 loop spans 13 amino acids. CDR3 bases: TGTGCCAGCAGGCCCACAGGGGGCCGCGAGCAGTACTTC. It encodes CASRPTGGREQYF.

V usage is TRBV28 and J usage is TRBJ1-3; TRBD1 matches at 7 bases. The CDR3 loop spans 14 amino acids. The V gene's germline CDR1 is MDHEN and CDR2 SYDVKM. V lost 6 bases to trimming and J lost 4 bases; unmatched junction nucleotides: 6. Here the CDR3 DNA reads TGTGCCAGCAGGTTCGGGACAGCAGGAAACACCATATATTTT. The encoded protein is CASRFGTAGNTIYF. The complete variable domain, with remaining parts taken from reference TRBV28 and TRBJ1-3, reads DVKVTQSSRYLVKRTGEKVFLECVQDMDHENMFWYRQDPGLGLRLIYFSYDVKMKEKGDIPEGYSVSREKKERFSLILESASTNQTSMYLCASRFGTAGNTIYFGEGSWLTVV.

The chain has TRBV6-5 and TRBJ2-1; the match to TRBD2 covers 13 bases. The V segment lost 6 bases and the J segment 8 bases; nucleotides outside the gene matches: 7. The CDR3 totals 15 residues. CDR1 MNHEY and CDR2 SVGAGI come from the germline V gene. CDR3 amino acids: CASRGLAGLSDEQFF. In nucleotides, the CDR3 is TGTGCCAGCAGGGGACTAGCGGGATTGTCCGATGAGCAGTTCTTC.

The V call is TRBV6-5, the J call TRBJ1-5; 7 positions agree with TRBD1. This CDR3 is built from 14 residues. The trim removed 5 bases at V and 7 bases at J, leaving 8 bases unmatched. Germline loops: CDR1 MNHEY, CDR2 SVGAGI. Here the CDR3 reads CASSTTGASQPQHF. The DNA of the CDR3 is TGTGCCAGCAGTACAACAGGGGCGAGCCAGCCCCAGCATTTT.

The genes are TRBV6-5 and TRBJ2-7; 8 bases match TRBD2. The CDR3 extends over 15 amino acids. Germline V gene data show CDR1 as MNHEY and CDR2 as SVGAGI. J was trimmed by 2 bases and V by 8 bases; bases with no gene match: 11. The CDR3 DNA reads as TGTGCCAGCGGGGGAGAACCGGGACTAGCCTACGAGCAGTACTTC. Translating gives CASGGEPGLAYEQYF.

The chain combines TRBV30 with TRBJ1-2; D is ambiguous. V lost 4 bases to trimming and J lost 2 bases, with 17 bases between them. The CDR3 extends over 15 amino acids. Germline V gives CDR1 GTSNPN, CDR2 SVGIG (reference sequence). CDR3 in amino acids: CAWTPPGNGNYGYTF. As DNA, the CDR3 is TGTGCCTGGACCCCTCCCGGGAACGGAAACTATGGCTACACCTTC.

V gene TRBV25-1 combines with J gene TRBJ2-5, with 10 bases lining up with TRBD2. Germline V gene sequence: CDR1 MGHDK, CDR2 SYGVNS. The CDR3 length is 16 residues. J lost 0 bases, V lost 4 bases, and 5 bases had no gene match. For the CDR3, the DNA is TGTGCCAGCAGTGGCCCGGGACTAGCGTACCAAGAGACCCAGTACTTC. Translation gives CASSGPGLAYQETQYF.

This clone was counted a single time. J is TRBJ2-5 and V is TRBV29-1; 7 nucleotides align to TRBD1. There are 11 residues in the CDR3. From germline, CDR1 is SQVTM and CDR2 ANQGSEA. V lost 8 bases to trimming and J lost 5 bases; unmatched junction nucleotides: 5. CDR3 in DNA: TGCAGCTTACAACAGGGGGAGACCCAGTACTTC. Amino acid sequence: CSLQQGETQYF.